This paragraph covers one T cell receptor beta chain sequence. Its antigen is undetermined. The entry originates in a study of blood T cells in healthy people across ages. Study-wide points: Naive CD4+ cells and diversity were both higher in long-lived donors than in aged donors.

With a J-beta primer mix and a sample-barcoded 5' primer, a second PCR ran 7 to 11 cycles. MiXCR was run by TCRdb on the 5' RACE reads, yielding one entry per CDR3 protein. Of about 670,000 distinct CDR3 sequences in the sample, under 65% were seen once. Total RNA extracted from each sample amounted to at least 6 micrograms. The CDR3 totals 14 residues. With 0 bases removed from V and 10 bases from J, the gap between germline ends came to 15 bases. CDR1 is MGHRA, CDR2 YSYEKL, per germline. The clonotype originates from a woman of 80 years or more in good health. The chain carries TRBV4-1 and TRBJ2-5; D may be TRBD2 (6 bases). What was sequenced was blood. CDR3 residues: CASSQERLVGRQYF. In DNA form, the CDR3 reads TGCGCCAGCAGCCAAGAAAGACTAGTCGGCCGCCAGTACTTC.